A single sample is the source of the 7 T cell receptor beta chains below, sequenced in a study of shared T cell receptors in the human thymus. Clones were read by immunoSEQ multiplex PCR, and TCRdb kept only the in-frame ones, dropping some. The sample gives around 68,000 clones, 90% to 95% of which show up once; approximately 0.03% is in the top ten. Sequenced material: thymocytes. The source is a human donor.

The rearrangement links TRBV7-9 to TRBJ1-2; TRBD1 matches at 9 bases. Germline V CDR1 and CDR2: SEHNR, FQNEAQ (reference sequence). The CDR3 length is 14 residues. The J segment lost 8 bases and the V segment lost 2 bases, leaving 6 bases of the junction unmatched. For the CDR3, the DNA is TGTGCCAGCAGCTTATCCGGGACAGGGTCCGGCTACACCTTC. Translation gives CASSLSGTGSGYTF.

V is TRBV5-4 and J is TRBJ2-7, with TRBD2 matching over 9 bases. The CDR3 sequence is 17 residues long. Germline loops: CDR1 SGHNT, CDR2 YYREEE (reference sequence). Unmatched junction bases numbered 17, after V lost 0 bases and J lost 10 bases. CDR3 coding DNA: TGTGCCAGCAGCTTGGAAGGTTGGGCGGGGGGGAAGCGACGACAGTACTTC. It codes for CASSLEGWAGGKRRQYF.

The chain recombines TRBV5-5 with TRBJ2-5; D remains ambiguous. Trimming cost V 4 bases and J 1 base, with 11 bases left between them. Germline V gene lookup returns CDR1 SGHKS and CDR2 YYEKEE (reference sequence). The CDR3 runs to 14 residues. The CDR3 loop reads CASSPPGFQETQYF. The CDR3 nucleotides are TGTGCCAGCAGCCCCCCTGGGTTCCAAGAGACCCAGTACTTC. The entire variable domain, with the rest obtained from reference TRBV5-5 and TRBJ2-5, is as follows: DAGVTQSPTHLIKTRGQQVTLRCSPISGHKSVSWYQQVLGQGPQFIFQYYEKEERGRGNFPDRFSARQFPNYSSELNVNALLLGDSALYLCASSPPGFQETQYFGPGTRLLVL.

This clone was observed once. The V call is TRBV7-2, the J call TRBJ1-3; D is uncertain. The CDR3 extends over 16 amino acids. Germline V gene data show CDR1 as SGHTA and CDR2 as FQGNSA. Deletions cut 0 bases from V and 2 bases from J, with 11 bases between. The CDR3 DNA follows: TGTGCCAGCAGCTTAGCTCGTTGGGGTGCTGGAAACACCATATATTTT. It is translated as CASSLARWGAGNTIYF.

The chain joins TRBV27 to TRBJ1-6; 7 bases fit TRBD1. The CDR3 runs to 13 residues. The junction had 5 bases not matched to a gene; V was cut back by 6 bases and J by 9 bases. Per the germline V gene, CDR1 is MNHEY and CDR2 is SMNVEV (reference sequence). CDR3 coding DNA: TGTGCCAGCAGGGATCACAGGGGTTCACCCCTCCACTTT. Protein: CASRDHRGSPLHF.

The chain joins TRBV4-1 to TRBJ1-6, with D maybe TRBD1 (6 bases). CDR1 is MGHRA, CDR2 YSYEKL, per germline. The length of the CDR3 is 17 residues. V gave up 1 base and J gave up 0 bases, with 10 bases separating them. CDR3 bases: TGCGCCAGCAGCCAAGCTGCGGACAGCTCCTATAATTCACCCCTCCACTTT. This translates into CASSQAADSSYNSPLHF.

This sequence joins TRBV6-5 and TRBJ1-4; unclear D gene. Germline CDR1 and CDR2: MNHEY and SVGAGI. V dropped 2 bases and J dropped 7 bases, with 8 bases sitting between them. The CDR3 is 13 amino acids. The CDR3 reads CASSYDSGEKLFF. DNA of the CDR3: TGTGCCAGCAGTTACGACTCGGGTGAAAAACTGTTTTTT.